Reported below is one T cell receptor (beta chain). This record belongs to a study of cytomegalovirus exposure and HLA in healthy donors. PCR amplification relied on 60 Vbeta primers (plus 13 Jbeta primers). The assay was immunoSEQ multiplex PCR, and TCRdb's table has in-frame clones only and misses some. The repertoire holds approximately 97,000 clones, with roughly three quarters as singletons. The sequenced sample was PBMCs. This receptor was taken from a male donor in good health and CMV-seropositive.

The CDR3 region is CASSLTGASVYTF. Here the CDR3 DNA reads TGTGCCAGCAGTTTGACAGGGGCTAGTGTCTACACCTTC. This chain connects TRBV27 to TRBJ1-2; TRBD1 matches at 8 bases. The ends lost 3 bases at V and 10 bases at J; junction bases unmatched: 7. The CDR3 is 13 residues long. Germline lookup yields CDR1 MNHEY and CDR2 SMNVEV (reference sequence).